The 20 T cell receptor beta chains listed next were all sequenced from one sample in a study of cytomegalovirus exposure and HLA in healthy donors. The PCR employed 60 Vbeta primers together with 13 Jbeta primers. Here immunoSEQ multiplex PCR was the method, and the copy in TCRdb shows in-frame clones only, minus some. Of approximately 150,000 clones in the sample, around 80% were seen once. The sequenced sample was PBMCs. These receptors all come from a female donor in good health and CMV-seronegative.

This chain uses TRBV19 with TRBJ1-5, with D tentatively TRBD1 (5 bases). The germline CDR1 and CDR2 sequences are LNHDA and SQIVND (reference sequence). Deletions cut 7 bases from V and 8 bases from J, with 12 bases between. The CDR3 is 12 amino acids. CDR3 DNA: TGTGCCAGTAACGGGGGGGGAGAGCCCCAGCATTTT. It translates to CASNGGGEPQHF.

This sequence joins TRBV4-1 and TRBJ1-6; 8 positions agree with TRBD1. Germline assignment: CDR1 MGHRA and CDR2 YSYEKL. This CDR3 has 19 residues. The V segment lost 1 base and the J segment 0 bases; nucleotides outside the gene matches: 8. In DNA, the CDR3 is TGCGCCAGCAGCCAAGGTTCAGGGGGCCCAAGCTCCTATAATTCACCCCTCCACTTT. This codes for CASSQGSGGPSSYNSPLHF.

This clone showed up just a few times. The genes are TRBV6-1 and TRBJ1-1; no clear D. CDR1 is MNHNS and CDR2 is SASEGT in the germline V gene. This CDR3 spans 13 amino acids. V lost 7 bases and J 0 bases, leaving 9 bases between the germline ends. CDR3: CASNELLNTEAFF. CDR3 bases: TGTGCCAGCAACGAACTCTTGAACACTGAAGCTTTCTTT.

This sequence joins TRBV6-5 and TRBJ2-3, with 8 positions matching TRBD1. Germline V CDR1 and CDR2: MNHEY, SVGAGI. This CDR3 comprises 15 residues. Trimming took 8 bases from V and 0 from J; bases not matched to a gene: 7. CDR3 sequence reads: CASQPQGASTDTQYF. DNA for the CDR3: TGTGCCAGCCAACCTCAGGGGGCTAGCACAGATACGCAGTATTTT.

This chain links TRBV14 with TRBJ2-1, with a possible D match to TRBD1 (6 bases). V lost 3 bases and J 8 bases, leaving 14 bases between the germline ends. Germline V CDR1 and CDR2: SGHDN, FVKESK. The CDR3 spans 14 residues. CDR3 protein: CASSHRGGLDEQFF. DNA for the CDR3: TGTGCCAGCAGCCATCGAGGGGGTTTGGATGAGCAGTTCTTC.

This chain connects TRBV11-1 to TRBJ1-1, with D maybe TRBD1 (5 bases). The germline V gene encodes CDR1 SGHAT and CDR2 FQDESV (reference sequence). V was trimmed by 4 bases and J by 4 bases, leaving 16 bases between them. The CDR3 is made up of 15 amino acids. This CDR3 reads CASSYDDRGGTEAFF. Written as DNA, the CDR3 is TGTGCCAGCAGCTACGACGACCGGGGGGGCACTGAAGCTTTCTTT.

This rearrangement joins TRBV28 to TRBJ2-3; 11 bases align to TRBD2. Losses at the gene ends were 5 bases for V and 6 bases for J; bases not matched to a gene: 10. The CDR3 is 16 amino acids. Germline V lookup: CDR1 MDHEN, CDR2 SYDVKM. As DNA, the CDR3 is TGTGCCAGCAGTCCAAACCTAGCGGGAGGCCGGGATACGCAGTATTTT. Translation: CASSPNLAGGRDTQYF.

The chain couples TRBV2 to TRBJ1-2; 11 nucleotides align to TRBD1. The germline V gene encodes CDR1 SNHLY and CDR2 FYNNEI. V shed 7 bases, J shed 6 bases, and the junction held 7 bases outside the gene matches. The CDR3 contains 14 residues. CDR3 sequence: CASIRDRGKNGYTF. CDR3 DNA sequence: TGTGCCAGCATCCGGGACAGGGGGAAAAATGGCTACACCTTC. Full variable domain (rest looked up from reference TRBV2 and TRBJ1-2): EPEVTQTPSHQVTQMGQEVILRCVPISNHLYFYWYRQILGQKVEFLVSFYNNEISEKSEIFDDQFSVERPDGSNFTLKIRSTKLEDSAMYFCASIRDRGKNGYTFGSGTRLTVV.

This clone was picked up a small number of times. Other DNA sequences in this sample translate to the same CDR3. The gene calls are TRBV6-1 and TRBJ1-1; no clear D. There are 12 residues in the CDR3. The germline V gene has CDR1 MNHNS and CDR2 SASEGT. The V and J ends lost 0 bases and 5 bases respectively, with 4 bases between them. The CDR3 nucleotides read TGTGCCAGCAGTGAAGCGCTAACTGAAGCTTTCTTT. Residues: CASSEALTEAFF.

The chain is built from TRBV29-1 and TRBJ2-7; TRBD2 aligns across 7 bases. CDR3 size: 13 residues. J gave up 2 bases and V 4 bases, and 5 bases lay outside the gene matches. CDR1 and CDR2 (germline): SQVTM, ANQGSEA. The CDR3 sequence: CSVARETTYEQYF. CDR3 in DNA: TGCAGCGTTGCGCGGGAGACCACCTACGAGCAGTACTTC.

This chain connects TRBV2 to TRBJ1-5; D remains unclear. The CDR3 consists of 13 residues. The ends were cut back, 7 bases at V and 7 bases at J, with 14 bases in the middle. CDR1 and CDR2 (germline): SNHLY, FYNNEI. The CDR3 is CASNGGLTQPQHF. CDR3 bases: TGTGCCAGCAACGGAGGGCTGACACAGCCCCAGCATTTT.

V is TRBV2 and J is TRBJ2-1, with TRBD2 identical over 11 bases. Per the germline V gene, CDR1 is SNHLY and CDR2 is FYNNEI. After removal of 5 bases from V and 5 bases from J, the junction contained 8 bases not matched to a gene. The CDR3 covers 16 residues. Here the CDR3 DNA reads TGTGCCAGCAGTCAAACTAGCGGGAGCTTCGACAATGAGCAGTTCTTC. Translating gives CASSQTSGSFDNEQFF.

The rearrangement links TRBV19 to TRBJ2-7; perhaps TRBD2 as D (6 bases). Trimming took 1 base from V and 0 from J, leaving 10 bases between them. Germline V CDR1 and CDR2: LNHDA, SQIVND (reference sequence). The CDR3 is 15 amino acids. The CDR3 DNA is TGTGCCAGTAGTATAGGCGGGGAAAACTCCTACGAGCAGTACTTC. It specifies CASSIGGENSYEQYF.

V is TRBV5-8 and J is TRBJ2-5; 13 bases map to TRBD2. The trim removed 6 bases at V and 4 bases at J, leaving 12 bases unmatched. CDR3 size: 17 residues. Germline CDR1 and CDR2: SGHTS and YDEGEE. The CDR3 nucleotides are TGTGCCAGCATCCCCGGACTAGCGGGGGCACGGCGAGAGACCCAGTACTTC. Translated, it gives CASIPGLAGARRETQYF.

This chain joins TRBV28 and TRBJ2-3; 14 bases line up with TRBD2. Germline values: CDR1 MDHEN, CDR2 SYDVKM. The J segment lost 6 bases and the V segment lost 6 bases, leaving 11 bases of the junction unmatched. This CDR3 has 17 amino acids. The CDR3 loop reads CASRTTGLAGDLDTQYF. Here the CDR3 DNA reads TGTGCCAGCAGAACTACGGGACTAGCGGGAGATCTGGATACGCAGTATTTT.

The chain joins TRBV28 to TRBJ2-7; D ambiguous. V was clipped by 5 bases and J by 3 bases, with 14 bases between them. There are 14 residues in the CDR3. CDR1 MDHEN and CDR2 SYDVKM come from the germline V gene. The CDR3 reads CASSGPDTNYEQYF. The DNA of the CDR3 is TGTGCCAGCAGTGGCCCTGACACGAACTACGAGCAGTACTTC.

The rearrangement links TRBV28 to TRBJ2-7; TRBD1 aligns across 7 bases. The V segment lost 4 bases and the J segment 6 bases; nucleotides outside the gene matches: 18. The CDR3 totals 17 residues. CDR1 is MDHEN, CDR2 SYDVKM, per germline. The CDR3 here is CASSYDRRQGNVGEQYF. The CDR3 DNA sequence: TGTGCCAGCAGTTACGACAGAAGACAGGGTAACGTAGGCGAGCAGTACTTC.

This sequence joins TRBV5-1 and TRBJ1-2, with D perhaps TRBD1 (6 bases). CDR1 SGHRS and CDR2 YFSETQ come from the germline V gene. V was cut by 4 bases and J by 0 bases, with 7 bases left in between. The CDR3 is 13 amino acids. The CDR3: CASSNRANYGYTF. The CDR3 bases are TGCGCCAGCAGCAACAGGGCTAACTATGGCTACACCTTC.

This chain joins TRBV13 and TRBJ2-1, with 7 nucleotides matching TRBD2. Trimming at V came to 3 bases and at J to 2 bases, leaving 7 bases not matched to a gene. This CDR3 spans 16 amino acids. The germline V gene has CDR1 PRHDT and CDR2 FYEKMQ (reference sequence). CDR3 loop: CASSLVGLGAYNEQFF. DNA of the CDR3: TGTGCCAGCAGCTTGGTCGGACTAGGTGCCTACAATGAGCAGTTCTTC.

This clone has just a few counts. The chain is built from TRBV7-9 and TRBJ1-4, with 9 bases matching TRBD1. Germline-derived CDR1 and CDR2 are SEHNR and FQNEAQ (reference sequence). Germline trimming cut 3 bases from V and 8 bases from J; bases unmatched to any gene: 4. This CDR3 contains 14 residues. This chain's CDR3 is CASSLGQGGEKLFF. The CDR3 DNA reads TGTGCCAGCAGCTTGGGACAGGGTGGGGAAAAACTGTTTTTT. Using reference TRBV7-9 and TRBJ1-4 for the parts outside the CDR3, the full variable domain is DTGVSQNPRHKITKRGQNVTFRCDPISEHNRLYWYRQTLGQGPEFLTYFQNEAQLEKSRLLSDRFSAERPKGSFSTLEIQRTEQGDSAMYLCASSLGQGGEKLFFGSGTQLSVL.